This paragraph reports one TCR beta chain. This clonotype was detected many times. There is no known antigen for this receptor. No clone much larger than this one lies a single base away; base qualities are absent. The data derive from a study of neurological immune-mediated disorders (dated by TCRdb to the late 2010s). Looking at the study overall: Peripheral blood TCR-beta repertoires from patients with HTLV-I-associated myelopathy (HAM/TSP), patients with multiple sclerosis, and healthy controls were compared in the study using UMI-based sequencing. Longitudinal samples, technical triplicates and paired sorted CD4+ and CD8+ T-cell subsets, alongside PBMC samples, were included among the roughly 96 TCR-beta libraries. Of the 68 subjects in the cohort, about 15 were HAM/TSP patients, some 34 were multiple sclerosis patients, and 20 were healthy controls. Each longitudinal HAM/TSP and healthy donor was sampled at 3 time-points spaced at about 3-45 month intervals. Here is what the overall study found, with its caveats: No identical CDR3 amino acid sequences were shared among expanded clones across subjects, suggesting private TCR-beta repertoires in all groups. TCR clonal expansion was greatest in HAM/TSP patients and smallest in MS patients, who ranked below even healthy controls.

cDNA was synthesized by template-switch 5'RACE using a primer carrying a 10-nucleotide random unique molecular identifier by which each TCR transcript was tagged. Every sequencing run covered 15-18 subjects and yielded more than 160 million TCR-beta sequences. The RNeasy kit was used to extract total RNA. The KAPA Real-time Library Amplification kit was used to amplify TCR-beta VDJ regions with primers targeting the TCR constant region and the 5'RACE anchor. A first PCR added sample indexes and Illumina adaptors, and a second PCR then raised library yield. After Ampure bead purification, the TCR product of roughly 650 bp was size-selected on a 2% E-gel SizeSelection system. Library quality was checked on a Bioanalyzer, concentration was measured with Qubit, and libraries were quantified with the Kapa Library Quantification kit before pooling. Libraries were sequenced paired-end 2 x 150 bp on an Illumina HiSeq 2500. To increase sequence diversity, roughly 24-32% phiX was spiked into each library pool. The paper's processing steps were these. Quality-filtered reads were processed with the UMI-based MiGEC pipeline, which removed over 80% of raw TCR sequences during error correction. IMGT germline references were used for aligning VDJ genes, and each clonotype was defined as a unique CDR3 amino acid sequence together with its V-J genes. VDJtools evaluated clonal expansion, Shannon diversity and CDR3 relatedness (CalcPairwiseDistances, ClusterSamples); CLCbio workbench built phylogenetic trees. A clone was classed as expanded if it had 8 or more unique UMIs, a cutoff based on coefficient-of-variation modelling across technical triplicates. TCRdb applied fastp at Q25 and MiXCR to the public reads, then kept only in-frame beta chains. Each record represents a unique CDR3 protein, reported with the most common genes and DNA among its rows. TCRdb, not the authors, supplied the V and J calls. The sample contains around 60,000 distinct CDR3 sequences, roughly 10% of them found a single time. The ten largest clones add up to 5% to 8.5% of the sample.

Looking up the germline V gene yields CDR1 SGHDT and CDR2 YYEEEE. The germline ends are 12 bases apart after V is trimmed by 0 bases and J by 0 bases. The CDR3 measures 16 amino acids from cysteine to phenylalanine. Only the CDR3 DNA stays, 48 bases, in frame from base 1. Sample time point, as interpreted from the label and publication: longitudinal time-point 1 (baseline). For unsorted PBMC libraries, 2 million PBMCs were used after storage in RNAlater at -80 degrees C until RNA extraction. Peripheral blood was subjected to Ficoll-Hypaque density gradient centrifugation to isolate PBMCs, which were then cryopreserved in liquid nitrogen.

Sequencing was carried out using PBMCs. The receptor comes from a male donor with HTLV-1-associated myelopathy (HAM/TSP). The chain is assembled from TRBV5-6 and TRBJ1-1; a tentative D call is TRBD1 (6 bases match). The CDR3 amino acid sequence is: CASSLARGGMNTEAFF. The DNA is TGTGCCAGCAGCTTGGCCAGGGGCGGAATGAACACTGAAGCTTTCTTT.